The T cell receptor (beta chain) under discussion was sequenced for a study of CD8+CD57+ T cells in acquired aplastic anemia. Study as a whole: DNA recovered from sorted CD4+ and CD8+ cells had a mean of approximately 3 ug.

Concerning this clonotype itself: Its target is not known. The conserved final phenylalanine or tryptophan is absent from the CDR3, which likely points to a read error.

Study-level results: Both patients and controls carried the same twenty-nine CD8+ CDR3 sequences.

Germline V gives CDR1 WSHSY, CDR2 SAAADI. The CDR3 is 16 amino acids. V shed 5 bases and J 9 bases; nucleotides not matched to a gene: 13. Genomic DNA provided the template from which TCR beta VDJ and CDR3 profiles were obtained. TCRdb re-analysed the reads in MiXCR, keeping a single row per CDR3 protein. The table includes approximately 300,000 distinct CDR3 sequences, 56% detected once. Whoever was chosen for sequencing had shown CD8+CD57+ cell expansion by flow cytometry. Patients had not yet gotten any therapy when their blood was taken for sampling. The source is a human donor with aplastic anemia. Specimen: sorted CD4+, CD8+, or CD8+CD57+ T cells (not recorded which) from PBMCs. The chain uses TRBV10-2 and TRBJ1-6; 7 nucleotides agree with TRBD1. The CDR3 loop reads CASSPLRQGLTSPLHL. DNA of the CDR3: TGCGCCAGCAGTCCTCTCCGACAGGGATTGACTTCACCCCTCCACCTT.